This passage covers 14 T cell receptor beta chains from one sample sequenced in a study of post-analysis software for immune sequencing data. Study results and caveats: The study found TRBV5-6, TRBV5-1 and TRBV20-1 among a few TRBV segments more frequent in patients than controls.

Sequencing libraries made from TCR beta cDNA carried unique molecular identifiers. TCRdb re-analysed the PCR reads in MiXCR, keeping a single row per CDR3 protein. Of roughly 800,000 distinct CDR3 sequences listed, 35% to 55% are singletons. The antigens these receptors bind are not known. Sequenced material: blood. These TCRs come from a girl aged 5-17 years with multiple sclerosis.

The V gene is TRBV6-1, the J gene TRBJ2-1, with D possibly being TRBD1 (5 bases). The CDR3 covers 16 residues. V shed 6 bases and J shed 2 bases, with 17 bases lying between them. CDR1 and CDR2 (germline): MNHNS, SASEGT. CDR3 amino acids: CASSPVWQGPYNEQFF. As DNA, the CDR3 is TGTGCCAGCAGCCCGGTGTGGCAGGGCCCCTACAATGAGCAGTTCTTC.

The chain links TRBV15 to TRBJ2-7; D not certain. Germline V gene data show CDR1 as LNHNV and CDR2 as YYDKDF (reference sequence). The CDR3 runs to 13 residues. The V end was cut by 0 bases, the J end by 7 bases, with 10 bases between. This CDR3 reads CATSREIFGEQYF. The CDR3 nucleotides read TGTGCCACCAGCAGAGAAATCTTCGGGGAGCAGTACTTC.

The chain recombines TRBV20-1 with TRBJ2-5, with D possibly being TRBD2 (5 bases). Germline CDR1 reads DFQATT; CDR2 reads SNEGSKA (reference sequence). Trimming cost V 0 bases and J 3 bases, with 17 bases left between them. This CDR3 contains 16 residues. CDR3 loop: CSARDQIKVGEETQYF. CDR3 sequence (DNA): TGCAGTGCTAGAGATCAAATCAAGGTCGGGGAAGAGACCCAGTACTTC.

The sample holds one count of this clonotype. The chain carries TRBV12-3 or TRBV12-4 and TRBJ2-3, with 7 bases matching TRBD2. V gave up 6 bases and J gave up 11 bases; unmatched junction bases: 14. CDR3 size: 14 residues. The CDR3: CASSHGRRADVQYF. CDR3 nucleotides: TGTGCCAGCAGCCACGGGAGGAGAGCAGATGTGCAGTATTTT.

This clonotype was found a few times. V and J are TRBV30 and TRBJ2-7, with TRBD2 matching 10 bases. The DNA end favors TRBJ2-5, so the J call may be wrong. This CDR3 has 13 residues. Germline V gene data show CDR1 as GTSNPN and CDR2 as SVGIG (reference sequence). The DNA for the CDR3 is TGTGCCTGGAGTGTACTAGCGGGGGAGACCCAGTACTTC. It is translated as CAWSVLAGETQYF.

The chain employs TRBV20-1 and TRBJ2-7, with 10 bases fitting TRBD1. The CDR3 is 15 amino acids. Trimming cost V 0 bases and J 2 bases; bases outside gene matches: 4. CDR1 is DFQATT, CDR2 SNEGSKA, per germline (reference sequence). CDR3 sequence (DNA): TGCAGTGCTAGAGAGACAGGGGGCGGTCCCTACGAGCAGTACTTC. Protein: CSARETGGGPYEQYF.

V usage is TRBV2 and J usage is TRBJ2-4, with TRBD1 matching 8 bases. The DNA end is a closer match to TRBJ2-7, so the J assignment may be wrong. The CDR3 sequence is 15 residues long. Germline lookup yields CDR1 SNHLY and CDR2 FYNNEI. The CDR3 nucleotides are TGTGCCAGTAACCCGGGACAGGCCGGGGCCTACGAGCAGTACTTC. Its protein product is CASNPGQAGAYEQYF.

This clonotype occurred a few times. This rearrangement joins TRBV7-9 to TRBJ1-2; no firm D call. Looked up from germline, CDR1 is SEHNR and CDR2 is FQNEAQ (reference sequence). The CDR3 covers 15 residues. Trimming took off 4 bases at V and 2 bases at J, with 14 bases between the two ends. CDR3 nucleotides: TGTGCCAGCAGCTATGAGGGCGCCCGGAACTATGGCTACACCTTC. It translates to CASSYEGARNYGYTF.

This clonotype showed up just a few times. V usage is TRBV20-1 and J usage is TRBJ2-3; 11 nucleotides agree with TRBD2. The junction had 2 bases not matched to a gene; V was cut back by 2 bases and J by 4 bases. The length of the CDR3 is 14 residues. Germline V gene data show CDR1 as DFQATT and CDR2 as SNEGSKA (reference sequence). The chain's CDR3 is CSARLAGGADTQYF. For the CDR3, the DNA is TGCAGTGCTAGACTAGCGGGAGGTGCAGATACGCAGTATTTT.

This clonotype was detected only once. V usage is TRBV29-1 and J usage is TRBJ2-1; no firm D call. The ends were cut back, 7 bases at V and 10 bases at J, with 17 bases in the middle. CDR3 length: 12 residues. The germline V gene encodes CDR1 SQVTM and CDR2 ANQGSEA. In nucleotides, the CDR3 is TGCAGCGCCCCGTTCGGGCAAGGGGAGCAGTTCTTC. Translated, it gives CSAPFGQGEQFF.

The rearrangement joins TRBV12-3 or TRBV12-4 to TRBJ1-6; D unclear. With 1 base removed from V and 9 bases from J, the gap between germline ends came to 7 bases. CDR3 length equals 13 residues. The CDR3 DNA reads TGTGCCAGCAGTTTAGGTCTAGGTTCACCCCTCCACTTT. This translates into CASSLGLGSPLHF.

This clonotype was seen only a few times. The V call is TRBV29-1, the J call TRBJ2-5; 8 bases line up with TRBD2. CDR1 is SQVTM, CDR2 ANQGSEA, per germline. The CDR3 length is 16 residues. V shed 4 bases, J shed 5 bases, and the junction held 15 bases outside the gene matches. The CDR3 loop reads CSVGVVAGPDRETQYF. The CDR3 nucleotides are TGCAGCGTTGGAGTAGTAGCGGGGCCGGATCGGGAGACCCAGTACTTC.

V and J are TRBV10-2 and TRBJ2-1, with a possible D match to TRBD2 (5 bases). Gene TRBJ2-7 matches the end of the DNA better, so the J call may be wrong. This CDR3 contains 17 residues. Germline CDR1 and CDR2: WSHSY and SAAADI. The CDR3 protein is CASSALGERSSYNEQYF. DNA of the CDR3: TGCGCCAGCAGTGCCCTTGGGGAGCGGAGCTCCTACAATGAGCAGTACTTC.

CDR3: CSARTSLSYEQYF. The CDR3 DNA reads TGCAGTGCTAGGACTAGCCTTTCCTACGAGCAGTACTTC. The V gene is TRBV20-1, the J gene TRBJ2-7, with 7 nucleotides matching TRBD2. Germline V gene lookup returns CDR1 DFQATT and CDR2 SNEGSKA (reference sequence). This CDR3 is 13 amino acids long. Losses at the gene ends were 3 bases for V and 1 base for J; bases not matched to a gene: 3.